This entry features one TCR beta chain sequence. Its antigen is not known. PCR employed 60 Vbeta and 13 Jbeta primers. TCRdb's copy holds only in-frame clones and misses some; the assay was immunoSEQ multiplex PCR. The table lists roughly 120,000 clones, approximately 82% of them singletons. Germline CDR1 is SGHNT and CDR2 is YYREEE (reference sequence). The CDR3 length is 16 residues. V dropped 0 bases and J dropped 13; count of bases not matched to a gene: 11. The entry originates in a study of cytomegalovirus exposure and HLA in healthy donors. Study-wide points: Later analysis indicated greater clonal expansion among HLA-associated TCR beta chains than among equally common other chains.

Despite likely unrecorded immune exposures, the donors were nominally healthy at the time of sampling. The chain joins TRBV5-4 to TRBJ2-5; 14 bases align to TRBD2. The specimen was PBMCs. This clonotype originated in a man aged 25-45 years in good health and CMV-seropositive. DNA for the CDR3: TGTGCCAGCAGCTTGGGGACTAGCGGGGGGTCCCGGGTCTGGTACTTC. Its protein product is CASSLGTSGGSRVWYF.